The 18 T cell receptor beta chains presented below share a single source sample, sequenced in a study of blood T cell repertoires in COVID-19. The assay was immunoSEQ multiplex PCR, and TCRdb's table has in-frame clones only and misses some. The sample records under 150,000 clones, roughly 84% being singletons. The material sequenced was peripheral blood. The source of these receptors is a woman of 80 years or more with acute or convalescent COVID-19.

As regards this clone: An end of the junction differs from the germline gene, which may be a read error. The chain uses TRBV18 and TRBJ1-4; 7 positions match TRBD1. From germline, CDR1 is KGHSH and CDR2 LQKENI. This CDR3 contains 14 residues. CDR3 in DNA: TGTGCCAGCTCTCCACAGGGGTCAAATGAAAAACTGTTTTTT. The encoded protein is CASSPQGSNEKLFF.

The chain recombines TRBV6-2 or TRBV6-3 with TRBJ2-3; D is unclear. The V end was cut by 2 bases, the J end by 7 bases, with 7 bases between. The CDR3 has 12 amino acids. From germline, CDR1 is MNHEY and CDR2 SVGEGT. CDR3 nucleotide sequence: TGTGCCAGCAGTTACAGCCCCCATACGCAGTATTTT. Translating it yields CASSYSPHTQYF.

The CDR3 nucleotides read TGTGCCAGCAGCTTAGCACAGGGTCCCCTCTATGGCTACACCTTC. Translated, it gives CASSLAQGPLYGYTF. The rearrangement joins TRBV7-2 to TRBJ1-2; D may be TRBD1 (6 bases). Trimming took 0 bases from V and 4 from J, leaving 12 bases between them. This CDR3 comprises 15 residues. Germline CDR1 reads SGHTA; CDR2 reads FQGNSA.

This clone was found once. The rearrangement links TRBV5-5 to TRBJ1-1, with TRBD1 matching over 7 bases. The ends lost 4 bases at V and 8 bases at J; junction bases unmatched: 11. Looked up from germline, CDR1 is SGHKS and CDR2 is YYEKEE (reference sequence). The CDR3 runs 14 residues. The CDR3 DNA follows: TGTGCCAGCAGCCGGGGACAGACATGGAGAGAAGCTTTCTTT. It yields the protein CASSRGQTWREAFF.

This chain's CDR3 is CAIAGLAESTEQYF. CDR3 bases: TGTGCCATCGCCGGGCTAGCGGAATCTACGGAGCAGTACTTC. The V gene is TRBV10-3, the J gene TRBJ2-7, with 7 bases lining up with TRBD2. Germline assignment: CDR1 ENHRY and CDR2 SYGVKD. The CDR3 length is 14 residues. The ends lost 8 bases at V and 7 bases at J; junction bases unmatched: 14.

This rearrangement joins TRBV5-4 to TRBJ2-2; TRBD2 aligns across 12 bases. This CDR3 is built from 16 residues. Trimming at V came to 3 bases and at J to 7 bases, leaving 7 bases not matched to a gene. Germline lookup yields CDR1 SGHNT and CDR2 YYREEE (reference sequence). The CDR3 nucleotides read TGTGCCAGCAGCTCAAGACTAGCGGGAGATGGCGGGGAGCTGTTTTTT. Encoded protein: CASSSRLAGDGGELFF.

The genes are TRBV6-5 and TRBJ1-6; TRBD1 aligns across 9 bases. Germline loops: CDR1 MNHEY, CDR2 SVGAGI. This CDR3 spans 15 amino acids. J was trimmed by 9 bases and V by 6 bases; bases with no gene match: 9. CDR3 nucleotides: TGTGCCAGCAGGGGACAGGGCCTTTTGAGTTCACCCCTCCACTTT. It specifies CASRGQGLLSSPLHF.

The chain combines TRBV5-1 with TRBJ1-6; 7 bases are a match to TRBD1. J was trimmed by 9 bases and V by 4 bases; bases with no gene match: 7. Per germline, CDR1 SGHRS and CDR2 YFSETQ. CDR3 length: 14 residues. DNA for the CDR3: TGCGCCAGCAGCCCCCGACAGGGAGGTTCACCCCTCCACTTT. Its translation: CASSPRQGGSPLHF. Drawing the rest from reference TRBV5-1 and TRBJ1-6, the complete variable domain is KAGVTQTPRYLIKTRGQQVTLSCSPISGHRSVSWYQQTPGQGLQFLFEYFSETQRNKGNFPGRFSGRQFSNSRSEMNVSTLELGDSALYLCASSPRQGGSPLHFGNGTRLTVT.

The chain combines TRBV5-6 with TRBJ1-3; D is uncertain. Germline V CDR1 and CDR2: SGHDT, YYEEEE. The V gene lost 7 bases and the J gene lost 9 bases, with 17 bases spanning the gap. The CDR3 has 13 residues. DNA of the CDR3: TGTGCCAGCGTTCTTCGGGGTGGAGTCACCATATATTTT. This translates into CASVLRGGVTIYF.

The genes are TRBV6-5 and TRBJ2-1; the D gene is possibly TRBD1 (5 bases). Trimming removed 4 bases from V and 10 bases from J, with 14 bases in between. Germline CDR1 is MNHEY and CDR2 is SVGAGI. The CDR3 runs 13 residues. The CDR3 loop reads CASSSLIREEQFF. CDR3 in DNA: TGTGCCAGCAGTTCCCTAATCAGGGAAGAGCAGTTCTTC.

The CDR3: CASSQDRLAGGLTGELFF. In DNA, the CDR3 is TGCGCCAGCAGCCAAGATAGGCTAGCGGGGGGCCTCACCGGGGAGCTGTTTTTT. The chain has TRBV4-3 and TRBJ2-2, with 11 nucleotides matching TRBD2. Germline assignment: CDR1 LGHNA and CDR2 YSLEER. Trimming took 0 bases from V and 4 from J; bases not matched to a gene: 7. This CDR3 has 18 amino acids.

This clone was counted a few times. This chain links TRBV11-2 with TRBJ2-2; maybe TRBD2 (6 bases). The CDR3 has 15 amino acids. Germline V gene sequence: CDR1 SGHAT, CDR2 FQNNGV. V was cut by 3 bases and J by 1 base, with 9 bases left in between. The chain's CDR3 is CASSFRLGNTGELFF. The CDR3 DNA follows: TGTGCCAGCAGCTTTCGACTAGGGAACACCGGGGAGCTGTTTTTT.

This clone was seen only once. V and J are TRBV18 and TRBJ2-1; TRBD2 is a possible D gene (5 bases). V was shortened by 3 bases and J by 5 bases, with 14 bases between the two germline ends. This CDR3 is built from 15 residues. CDR1 and CDR2 (germline): KGHSH, LQKENI. Here the CDR3 DNA reads TGTGCCAGCTCACCTTCGAGGGAGAGCCACAATGAGCAGTTCTTC. This codes for CASSPSRESHNEQFF.

V and J are TRBV5-1 and TRBJ2-2, with 7 bases matching TRBD1. V was clipped by 2 bases and J by 4 bases; unmatched bases: 2. Germline CDR1 is SGHRS and CDR2 is YFSETQ. The CDR3 loop spans 14 amino acids. CDR3 sequence (DNA): TGCGCCAGCAGCTTCGACAGGGCCACCGGGGAGCTGTTTTTT. As protein: CASSFDRATGELFF.

This rearrangement joins TRBV30 to TRBJ2-4; 14 bases are a match to TRBD2. Germline V lookup: CDR1 GTSNPN, CDR2 SVGIG (reference sequence). The CDR3 runs 13 residues. The V segment lost 2 bases and the J segment 16 bases; nucleotides outside the gene matches: 7. CDR3 region: CAWSLKGLAGDYF. The DNA for the CDR3 is TGTGCCTGGAGTTTAAAGGGACTAGCGGGAGATTACTTC.

This clone has just a few counts. The chain links TRBV6-5 to TRBJ1-1; D may be TRBD1 (5 bases). The CDR3 loop spans 15 amino acids. V was trimmed by 6 bases and J by 2 bases, leaving 16 bases between them. Germline loops: CDR1 MNHEY, CDR2 SVGAGI. In DNA, the CDR3 is TGTGCCAGCAGCCGACCGAGCCAGGGCAACACTGAAGCTTTCTTT. Protein sequence: CASSRPSQGNTEAFF.

The chain is built from TRBV6-2 or TRBV6-3 and TRBJ1-5; 9 nucleotides line up with TRBD1. Germline-derived CDR1 and CDR2 are MNHEY and SVGEGT. Germline trimming cut 6 bases from V and 2 bases from J; bases unmatched to any gene: 11. The CDR3 has 17 residues. The CDR3 DNA reads as TGTGCCAGCAGCCCTTGGACAGGGGATAGTGGCAATCAGCCCCAGCATTTT. Translated, it gives CASSPWTGDSGNQPQHF.

The rearrangement uses TRBV4-3 and TRBJ1-1, with unresolved D. The germline V and J ends were trimmed by 0 bases and 5 bases, with 16 bases remaining between them. In germline, CDR1 is LGHNA, CDR2 YSLEER. The CDR3 runs to 16 residues. The CDR3 DNA reads TGCGCCAGCAGCCAAGATGAACGAAAAGGAGATACTGAAGCTTTCTTT. Translated: CASSQDERKGDTEAFF.